Listed here are 5 T cell receptor beta chains from one sample, sequenced in a study of T cells in Graves' hyperthyroidism and ophthalmopathy. RNA transcripts served as the template for amplifying TCR beta CDR3 regions. A first-round RT-PCR of the TCR CDR3 used the HTBI primer set. Via MiXCR, TCRdb re-called the multiplex PCR reads, giving one row per CDR3 protein. The sample records roughly 350,000 distinct CDR3 sequences, 13% to 15% being singletons. Sequences were obtained from blood. The receptors shown here come from a woman aged 25 to 39 with Graves' ophthalmopathy.

This rearrangement joins TRBV6-1 to TRBJ1-1, with D unclear. The germline gives CDR1 MNHNS, CDR2 SASEGT. The CDR3 runs to 15 residues. Trimming took off 6 bases at V and 0 bases at J, with 14 bases between the two ends. CDR3 coding DNA: TGTGCCAGCAGAGGGTCCGGACGGCTGAACACTGAAGCTTTCTTT. Residues: CASRGSGRLNTEAFF.

In its sample, this clonotype was seen many times. The genes are TRBV5-1 and TRBJ2-1, with D tentatively TRBD1 (5 bases). Germline V CDR1 and CDR2: SGHRS, YFSETQ. Trimming stripped 7 bases from V and 7 bases from J, with 24 bases between. This CDR3 is 16 amino acids long. CDR3: CASSPRGPLVGNEQFF. The CDR3 nucleotides are TGCGCCAGCTCTCCTAGGGGCCCCCTGGTCGGGAATGAGCAGTTCTTC.

This clonotype was found many times. The chain recombines TRBV5-6 with TRBJ2-1, with a tentative D call TRBD1 (6 bases). V lost 2 bases to trimming and J lost 3 bases, with 15 bases between them. This CDR3 has 16 amino acids. Germline values: CDR1 SGHDT, CDR2 YYEEEE. DNA for the CDR3: TGTGCCAGCAGCTTCAAAGACAGGACCTACTACAATGAGCAGTTCTTC. This sequence encodes CASSFKDRTYYNEQFF.

Ten or more counts support this clonotype. The rearrangement uses TRBV2 and TRBJ2-7; D remains unclear. V was clipped by 1 base and J by 2 bases, with 6 bases between them. This CDR3 has 13 residues. CDR1 and CDR2 from the germline V gene are SNHLY and FYNNEI. As DNA, the CDR3 is TGTGCCAGCAGTGAAGACACGGCCTACGAGCAGTACTTC. This encodes CASSEDTAYEQYF. Looking up the rest from reference TRBV2 and TRBJ2-7 gives the full variable domain: EPEVTQTPSHQVTQMGQEVILRCVPISNHLYFYWYRQILGQKVEFLVSFYNNEISEKSEIFDDQFSVERPDGSNFTLKIRSTKLEDSAMYFCASSEDTAYEQYFGPGTRLTVT.

This clonotype appeared many times. The rearrangement joins TRBV28 to TRBJ1-6; 9 nucleotides align to TRBD1. J was trimmed by 1 base and V by 5 bases; bases with no gene match: 6. The germline V gene encodes CDR1 MDHEN and CDR2 SYDVKM. The length of the CDR3 is 17 residues. The DNA for the CDR3 is TGTGCCAGCAGTGAGACAGGGGGGAAATCCTATAATTCACCCCTCCACTTT. It is translated as CASSETGGKSYNSPLHF.